The text below deals with one T cell receptor beta chain. TCRdb reprocessed the 5' RACE reads with MiXCR, giving one entry per CDR3 protein. The profile shows around 50,000 distinct CDR3 sequences, 25% to 30% of them singletons. The TCR comes from a female donor with breast cancer. Material: tumor-infiltrating memory CD4+ T cells sorted from the breast tumor. Sample subset: memory CD4+ T cells, CD4+CD45RO+CD25-.

The CDR3 DNA is TGTGCCACTTCGGGGGTTGGCACTGAAGCTTTCTTT. Translating it yields CATSGVGTEAFF. The chain has TRBV6-2 or TRBV6-3 and TRBJ1-1, with a possible D match to TRBD1 (5 bases). CDR1 is MNHEY, CDR2 SVGEGT, per germline. V was clipped by 10 bases and J by 4 bases, with 13 bases between them. This CDR3 has 12 amino acids.